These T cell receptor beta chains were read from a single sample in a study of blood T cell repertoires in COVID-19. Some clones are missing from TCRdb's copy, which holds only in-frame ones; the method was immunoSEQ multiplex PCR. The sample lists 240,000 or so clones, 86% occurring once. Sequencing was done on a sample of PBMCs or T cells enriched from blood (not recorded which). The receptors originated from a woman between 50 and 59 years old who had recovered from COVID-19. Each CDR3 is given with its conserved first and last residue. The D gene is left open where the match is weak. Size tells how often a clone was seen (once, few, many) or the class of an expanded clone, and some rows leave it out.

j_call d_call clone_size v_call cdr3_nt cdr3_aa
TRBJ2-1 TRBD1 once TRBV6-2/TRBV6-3 TGTGCCAGCAGTGCGCCCGGGACAGGGTATGAGCAGTTCTTC CASSAPGTGYEQFF
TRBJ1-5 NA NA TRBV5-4 TGTGCCAGCAGCCCGACGCCCGGGAGTAATCAGCCCCAGCATTTT CASSPTPGSNQPQHF
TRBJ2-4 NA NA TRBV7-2 TGTGCCAGCAGCTTAGGGTCAGTATCGGGGATTCAGTACTTC CASSLGSVSGIQYF
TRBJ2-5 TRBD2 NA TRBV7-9 TGTGCCAGCAGCCCGGGGGGTTCAACACTACAAGAGACCCAGTACTTC CASSPGGSTLQETQYF
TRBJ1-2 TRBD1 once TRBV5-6 TGTGCCAGCAGCTCAGGGGGCTTCGATGGCTACACCTTC CASSSGGFDGYTF
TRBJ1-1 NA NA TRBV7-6 TGTGCCAGCAGCCCCGGGGGAGGGGCGAACACTGAAGCTTTCTTT CASSPGGGANTEAFF
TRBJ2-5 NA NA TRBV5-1 TGCGCCAGCAGCTTGGCCGGCTTGGACAGGGAGGGCCAGTACTTC CASSLAGLDREGQYF
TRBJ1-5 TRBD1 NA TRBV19 TGTGCCAGTAGTATTCTGACAGGGGGAAGTCAGCCCCAGCATTTT CASSILTGGSQPQHF
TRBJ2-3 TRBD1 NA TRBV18 TGTGCCAGCTCACTGGGACAGTACACAGATACGCAGTATTTT CASSLGQYTDTQYF
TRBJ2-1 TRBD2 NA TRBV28 TGTGCCAGCAGTTTCATAGCGGGAGATAATGAGCAGTTCTTC CASSFIAGDNEQFF
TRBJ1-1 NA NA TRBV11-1 TGTGCCAGCAGCTTACTTCGTATGAACACTGAAGCTTTCTTT CASSLLRMNTEAFF
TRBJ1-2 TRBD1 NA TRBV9 TGTGCCAGCAGCGACCAGACAGGGAACTATGGCTACACCTTC CASSDQTGNYGYTF
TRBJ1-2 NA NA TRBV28 TGTGCCAGCAGACCAGACAGCTATGGCTACACCTTC CASRPDSYGYTF
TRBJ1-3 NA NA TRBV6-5 TGTGCCAGCATGGACTTGGGGACCATATATTTT CASMDLGTIYF
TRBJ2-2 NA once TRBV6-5 TGTGCCAGTAAAAGCGGGCTCGAGGCCGGGGAGCTGTTTTTT CASKSGLEAGELFF
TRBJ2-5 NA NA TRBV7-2 TGTGCCAGCAGCCAGGCTGTGCGAGAGACCCAGTACTTC CASSQAVRETQYF
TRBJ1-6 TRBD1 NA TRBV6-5 TGTGCCAGCAGTCGACAGGGACGTTCACCCCTCCACTTT CASSRQGRSPLHF
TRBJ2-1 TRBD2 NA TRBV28 TGTGCCAGCAGTTTCGGGACTAGCGTTAGCTATTACAATGAGCAGTTCTTC CASSFGTSVSYYNEQFF
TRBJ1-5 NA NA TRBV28 TGTGCCAGCAAGGCGGGCAATCAGCCCCAGCATTTT CASKAGNQPQHF
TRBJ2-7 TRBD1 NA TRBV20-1 TGCAGTGCTAGTGATGACAGGGTGTTAGGCTACGAGCAGTACTTC CSASDDRVLGYEQYF
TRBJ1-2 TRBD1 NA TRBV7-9 TGTGCCAGCAGCCCAGGACAGGGGGGCTATGGCTACACCTTC CASSPGQGGYGYTF
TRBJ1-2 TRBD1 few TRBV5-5 TGTGCCAGCACCTCTTGGATCGGGACAGCTAACTATGGCTACACCTTC CASTSWIGTANYGYTF
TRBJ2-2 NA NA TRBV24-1 TGTGCCACCAGTGATAGGGGACAAAGGGCCATCGGAGGGAACACCGGGGAGCTGTTTTTT CATSDRGQRAIGGNTGELFF
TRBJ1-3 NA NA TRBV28 TGTGCCAGCAGTAACGGGGACTTGCGAAACACCATATATTTT CASSNGDLRNTIYF
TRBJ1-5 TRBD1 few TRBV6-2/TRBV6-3 TGTGCCAGCAGTCACCAGGGGACAGGGGAAAGTCAGCCCCAGCATTTT CASSHQGTGESQPQHF
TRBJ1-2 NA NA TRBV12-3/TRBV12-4 TGTGCCAGCAGTTTATCCCCTTATGGCTACACCTTC CASSLSPYGYTF
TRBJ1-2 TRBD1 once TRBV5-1 TGCGCCAGCAGCCAGGGACAGGCCCGATATGGCTACACCTTC CASSQGQARYGYTF
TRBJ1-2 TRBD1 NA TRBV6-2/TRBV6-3 TGTGCCAGCAGTTACTCGTCAGGGACAGTCAGTGGTAATGGCTACACCTTC CASSYSSGTVSGNGYTF
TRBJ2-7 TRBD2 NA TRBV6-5 TGTGCCAGCGGAACTAGCGGGGGGGCTTACGAGCAGTACTTC CASGTSGGAYEQYF
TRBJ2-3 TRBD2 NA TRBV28 TGTGCCAGCAGTCCTAGCGGGGCGAGCACAGATACGCAGTATTTT CASSPSGASTDTQYF
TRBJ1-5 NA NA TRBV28 TGTGCCAGCATGACAGAGATGAATCAGCCCCAGCATTTT CASMTEMNQPQHF
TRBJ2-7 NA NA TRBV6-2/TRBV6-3 TGTGCCAGCAGTTATACAGGAATTGAGCAGTACTTC CASSYTGIEQYF
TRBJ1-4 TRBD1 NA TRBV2 TGTGCCAGTCGACAGGGTAGGCGTGAAAAACTGTTTTTT CASRQGRREKLFF
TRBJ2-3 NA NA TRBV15 TGTGCCACCAGCTTCGGCGTTATAGGACTCACCGACCTTAGCACAGATACGCAGTATTTT CATSFGVIGLTDLSTDTQYF